This T cell receptor beta chain was captured by sequencing in a study of T cells after posttransplantation cyclophosphamide. The naive gate required viable CD3+CD4+ or CD3+CD8+ cells with CCR7+CD45RA+CD45RO-CD95-CD27+CD28+ phenotype. On the day of bone marrow donation, the related graft donor provided peripheral blood. The V gene's germline CDR1 is DFQATT and CDR2 SNEGSKA (reference sequence). The CDR3 extends over 10 amino acids. Concerning this clone itself: Relative to the germline gene, one junction end is altered; a read error may explain this.

Here immunoSEQ multiplex PCR was the method, and the copy in TCRdb shows in-frame clones only, minus some. Of over 20,000 clones in the sample, 95% to 98% were seen once. The sequence was collected from a man aged 45-65 years in good health, CMV-negative, and a related stem cell transplant donor. Sequences were obtained from naive CD4+ T cells sorted from PBMCs. This chain links TRBV20-1 with TRBJ1-2; D unresolved. Here the CDR3 reads CSARGNEVAF. CDR3 bases: TGCAGTGCTAGAGGGAATGAGGTCGCCTTC.